This section outlines one T cell receptor beta chain sequence together with its context. Antigen unknown. The data were obtained in a study of T cell clonotyping in hematopoietic cell transplantation. Points from the study as a whole: At the given depth, recipient repertoires were over 95% de novo clonotypes.

Specified time point: recipient sample about 28 days before transplant, after cytoreduction. TCRdb's table, derived via immunoSEQ multiplex PCR, lists solely in-frame clones and lacks some. The table shows approximately 25,000 clones, with 75% to 85% occurring only once. Germline loops: CDR1 MDHEN, CDR2 SYDVKM. The CDR3 has 13 residues. The J segment lost 5 bases and the V segment lost 8 bases, leaving 6 bases of the junction unmatched. The sample in question was peripheral blood mononuclear cells, obtained before stem cell transplant. The chain carries TRBV28 and TRBJ2-5; 9 bases map to TRBD2. The TCR comes from a woman aged 55-70 years with acute myeloid leukemia. Some clones in this sample may be carry-over from other donors' samples. Here the CDR3 reads CASHAGGLETQYF. As DNA, the CDR3 is TGTGCCAGCCATGCGGGAGGGCTCGAGACCCAGTACTTC.